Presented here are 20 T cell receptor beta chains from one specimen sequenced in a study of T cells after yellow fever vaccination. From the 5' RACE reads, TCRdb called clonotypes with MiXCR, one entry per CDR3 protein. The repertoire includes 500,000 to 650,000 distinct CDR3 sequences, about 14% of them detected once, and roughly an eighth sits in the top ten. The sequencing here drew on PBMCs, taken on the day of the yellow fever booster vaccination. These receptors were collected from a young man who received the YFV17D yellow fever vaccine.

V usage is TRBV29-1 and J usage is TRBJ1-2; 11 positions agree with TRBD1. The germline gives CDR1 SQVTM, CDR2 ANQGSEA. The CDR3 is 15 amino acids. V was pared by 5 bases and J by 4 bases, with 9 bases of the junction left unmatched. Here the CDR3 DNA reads TGCAGCGTTTTTGAGACCGGGACAGGGGGCTATGGCTACACCTTC. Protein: CSVFETGTGGYGYTF.

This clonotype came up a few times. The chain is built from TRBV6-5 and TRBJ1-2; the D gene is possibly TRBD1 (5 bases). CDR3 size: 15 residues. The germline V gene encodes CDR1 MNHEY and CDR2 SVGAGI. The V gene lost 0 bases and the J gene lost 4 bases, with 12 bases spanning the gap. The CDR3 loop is CASSYSLGGGYGYTF. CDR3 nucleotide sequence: TGTGCCAGCAGTTACTCGTTAGGCGGGGGCTATGGCTACACCTTC.

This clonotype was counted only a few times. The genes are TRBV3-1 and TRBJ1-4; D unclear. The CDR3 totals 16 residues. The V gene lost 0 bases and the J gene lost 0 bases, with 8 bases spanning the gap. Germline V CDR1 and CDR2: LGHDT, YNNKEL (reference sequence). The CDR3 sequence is CASSQERVATNEKLFF. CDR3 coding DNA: TGTGCCAGCAGCCAAGAAAGGGTGGCAACTAATGAAAAACTGTTTTTT. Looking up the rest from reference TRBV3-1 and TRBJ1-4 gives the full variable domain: DTAVSQTPKYLVTQMGNDKSIKCEQNLGHDTMYWYKQDSKKFLKIMFSYNNKELIINETVPNRFSPKSPDKAHLNLHINSLELGDSAVYFCASSQERVATNEKLFFGSGTQLSVL.

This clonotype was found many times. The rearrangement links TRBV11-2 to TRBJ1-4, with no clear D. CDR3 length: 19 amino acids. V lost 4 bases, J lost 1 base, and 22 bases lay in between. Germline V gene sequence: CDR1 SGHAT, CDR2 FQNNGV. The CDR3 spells CASSSLPSGGRGTNEKLFF. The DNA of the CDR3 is TGTGCCAGCAGCTCCCTCCCCTCGGGCGGGCGAGGAACTAATGAAAAACTGTTTTTT.

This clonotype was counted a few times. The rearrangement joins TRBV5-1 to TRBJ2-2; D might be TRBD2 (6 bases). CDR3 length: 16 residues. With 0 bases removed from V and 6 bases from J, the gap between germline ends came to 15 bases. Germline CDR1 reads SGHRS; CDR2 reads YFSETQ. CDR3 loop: CASSLVAGTLSGELFF. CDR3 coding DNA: TGCGCCAGCAGCTTGGTGGCGGGAACGCTTTCCGGGGAGCTGTTTTTT. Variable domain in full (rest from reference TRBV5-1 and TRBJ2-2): KAGVTQTPRYLIKTRGQQVTLSCSPISGHRSVSWYQQTPGQGLQFLFEYFSETQRNKGNFPGRFSGRQFSNSRSEMNVSTLELGDSALYLCASSLVAGTLSGELFFGEGSRLTVL.

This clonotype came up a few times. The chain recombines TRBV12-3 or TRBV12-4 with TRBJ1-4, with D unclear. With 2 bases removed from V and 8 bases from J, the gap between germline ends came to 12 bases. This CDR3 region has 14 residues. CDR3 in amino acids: CASSLRRGSEKLFF. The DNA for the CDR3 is TGTGCCAGCAGTTTAAGGCGTGGATCGGAAAAACTGTTTTTT.

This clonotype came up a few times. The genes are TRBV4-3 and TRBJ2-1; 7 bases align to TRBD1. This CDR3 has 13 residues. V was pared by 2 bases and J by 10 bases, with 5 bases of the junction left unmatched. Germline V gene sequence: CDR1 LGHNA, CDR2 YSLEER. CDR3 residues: CASSQPPDREQFF. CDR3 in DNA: TGCGCCAGCAGCCAACCTCCGGACAGGGAGCAGTTCTTC.

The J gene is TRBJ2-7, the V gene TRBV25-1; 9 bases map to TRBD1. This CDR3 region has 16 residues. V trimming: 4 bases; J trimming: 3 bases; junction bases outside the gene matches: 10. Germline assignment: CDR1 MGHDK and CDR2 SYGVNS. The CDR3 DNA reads TGTGCCAGCAGTGGGAACCGGGACAGGGAAAACTACGAGCAGTACTTC. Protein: CASSGNRDRENYEQYF.

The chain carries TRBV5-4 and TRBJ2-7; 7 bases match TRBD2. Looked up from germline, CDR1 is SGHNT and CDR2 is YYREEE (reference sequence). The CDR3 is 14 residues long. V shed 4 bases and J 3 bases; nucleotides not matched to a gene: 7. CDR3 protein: CASSPGTTFYEQYF. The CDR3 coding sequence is TGTGCCAGCAGCCCCGGGACTACCTTCTACGAGCAGTACTTC.

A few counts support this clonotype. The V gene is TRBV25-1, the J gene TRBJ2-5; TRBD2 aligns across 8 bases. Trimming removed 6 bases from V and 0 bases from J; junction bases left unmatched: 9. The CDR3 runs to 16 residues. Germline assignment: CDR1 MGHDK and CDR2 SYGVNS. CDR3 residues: CASREGIAGHQETQYF. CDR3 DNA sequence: TGTGCCAGCAGAGAAGGGATAGCGGGACACCAAGAGACCCAGTACTTC.

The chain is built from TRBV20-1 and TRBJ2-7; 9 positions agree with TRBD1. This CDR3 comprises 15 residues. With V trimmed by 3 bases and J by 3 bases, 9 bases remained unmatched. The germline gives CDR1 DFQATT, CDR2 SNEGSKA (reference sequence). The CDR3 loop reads CSASIGTGPDYEQYF. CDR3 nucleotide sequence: TGCAGTGCTAGCATCGGGACAGGGCCAGACTACGAGCAGTACTTC.

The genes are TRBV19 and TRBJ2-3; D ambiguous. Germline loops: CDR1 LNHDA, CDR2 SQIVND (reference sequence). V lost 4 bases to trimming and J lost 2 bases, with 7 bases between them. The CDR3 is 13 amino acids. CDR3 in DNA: TGTGCCAGTAGTAAAGGCCCCACAGATACGCAGTATTTT. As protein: CASSKGPTDTQYF.

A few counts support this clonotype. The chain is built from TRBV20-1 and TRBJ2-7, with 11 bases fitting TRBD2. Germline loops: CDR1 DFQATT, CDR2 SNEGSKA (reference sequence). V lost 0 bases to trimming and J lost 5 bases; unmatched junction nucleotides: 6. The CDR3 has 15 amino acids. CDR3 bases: TGCAGTGCTAGAGATTCCACTAGCGGGAGTAACGAGCAGTACTTC. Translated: CSARDSTSGSNEQYF.

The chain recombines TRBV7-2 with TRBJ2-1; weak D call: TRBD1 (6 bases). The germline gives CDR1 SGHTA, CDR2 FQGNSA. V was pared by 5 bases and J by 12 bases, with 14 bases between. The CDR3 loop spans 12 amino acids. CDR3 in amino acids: CASSPRGSGQFF. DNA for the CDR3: TGTGCCAGCAGCCCCAGGGGCTCGGGGCAGTTCTTC.

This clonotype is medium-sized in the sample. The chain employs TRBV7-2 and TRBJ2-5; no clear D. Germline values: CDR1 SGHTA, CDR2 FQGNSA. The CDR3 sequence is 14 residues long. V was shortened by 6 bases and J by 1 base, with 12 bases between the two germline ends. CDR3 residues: CASSFSTGQETQYF. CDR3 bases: TGTGCCAGCAGTTTCTCGACCGGCCAAGAGACCCAGTACTTC.

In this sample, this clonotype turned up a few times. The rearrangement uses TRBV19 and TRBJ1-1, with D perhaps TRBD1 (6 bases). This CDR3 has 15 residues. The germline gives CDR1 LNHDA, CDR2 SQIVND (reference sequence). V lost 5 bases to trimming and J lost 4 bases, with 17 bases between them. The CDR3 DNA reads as TGTGCCAGTAGTTCGACGGACAGCGGAGTCACTGAAGCTTTCTTT. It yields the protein CASSSTDSGVTEAFF.

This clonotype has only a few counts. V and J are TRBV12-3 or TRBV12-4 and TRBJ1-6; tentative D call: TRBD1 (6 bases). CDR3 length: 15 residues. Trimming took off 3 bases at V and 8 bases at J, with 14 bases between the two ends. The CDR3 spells CASSFSGAGDSPLHF. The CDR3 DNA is TGTGCCAGCAGTTTTTCAGGGGCAGGGGATTCACCCCTCCACTTT.

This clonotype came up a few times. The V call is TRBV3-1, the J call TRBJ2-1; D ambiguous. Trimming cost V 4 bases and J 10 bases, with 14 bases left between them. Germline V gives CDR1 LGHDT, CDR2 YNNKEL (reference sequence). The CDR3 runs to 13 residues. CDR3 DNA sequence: TGTGCCAGCAGCCCCCTTGACCCCGGGGAGCAGTTCTTC. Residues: CASSPLDPGEQFF.

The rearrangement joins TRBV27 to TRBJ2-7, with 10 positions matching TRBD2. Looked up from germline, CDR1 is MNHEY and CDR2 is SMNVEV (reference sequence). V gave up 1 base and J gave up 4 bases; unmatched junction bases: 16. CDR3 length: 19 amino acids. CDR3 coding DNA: TGTGCCAGCAGTTTATATCGGGGTAGCGGGAGGAATATGCCGTACGAGCAGTACTTC. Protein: CASSLYRGSGRNMPYEQYF.

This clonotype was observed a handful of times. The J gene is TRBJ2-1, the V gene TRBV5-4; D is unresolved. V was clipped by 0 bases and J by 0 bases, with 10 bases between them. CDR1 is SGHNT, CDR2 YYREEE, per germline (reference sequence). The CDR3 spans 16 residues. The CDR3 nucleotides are TGTGCCAGCAGCTTGGACCAACAGAGCTCCTACAATGAGCAGTTCTTC. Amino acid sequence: CASSLDQQSSYNEQFF.